These 19 T cell receptor beta chains came from one sample sequenced in a study of blood T cell repertoires in COVID-19. Libraries were prepared by immunoSEQ multiplex PCR; TCRdb keeps only in-frame clonotypes and omits some of them. The data hold hundreds of thousands of clones, with approximately 90% observed a single time. The specimen was peripheral blood. The receptors shown here come from a woman in her 40s who had recovered from COVID-19.

The chain recombines TRBV28 with TRBJ1-2, with D possibly matching TRBD1 (5 bases). The CDR3 totals 16 residues. Trimming cost V 2 bases and J 3 bases, with 16 bases left between them. The germline V gene has CDR1 MDHEN and CDR2 SYDVKM. In DNA, the CDR3 is TGTGCCAGCAGTTTAGGGGGGGTACATGGTGACTATGGCTACACCTTC. Translating gives CASSLGGVHGDYGYTF.

The chain has TRBV11-2 and TRBJ2-2; 7 positions match TRBD2. Per the germline V gene, CDR1 is SGHAT and CDR2 is FQNNGV. The CDR3 runs 15 residues. V shed 2 bases and J 2 bases; nucleotides not matched to a gene: 2. CDR3 bases: TGTGCCAGCAGCTTAATGACTAGCAACACCGGGGAGCTGTTTTTT. Translated: CASSLMTSNTGELFF.

The chain uses TRBV19 and TRBJ2-7; 8 nucleotides agree with TRBD1. The trim removed 1 base at V and 0 bases at J, leaving 5 bases unmatched. Germline CDR1 reads LNHDA; CDR2 reads SQIVND (reference sequence). The CDR3 length is 16 residues. The CDR3: CASSIAGQVNSYEQYF. CDR3 in DNA: TGTGCCAGTAGTATAGCGGGACAGGTTAACTCCTACGAGCAGTACTTC.

V gene TRBV7-3 combines with J gene TRBJ2-2, with 7 positions matching TRBD1. V gave up 6 bases and J gave up 4 bases; unmatched junction bases: 14. Germline V lookup: CDR1 SGHTA, CDR2 FQGTGA. The CDR3 runs 17 residues. The CDR3 spells CASSPYTLTGSTGELFF. CDR3 coding DNA: TGTGCCAGCAGTCCGTATACTTTGACAGGGAGCACCGGGGAGCTGTTTTTT.

The chain is built from TRBV7-3 and TRBJ2-3, with D possibly being TRBD2 (6 bases). Germline CDR1 SGHTA, CDR2 FQGTGA. V was trimmed by 1 base and J by 3 bases, leaving 11 bases between them. This CDR3 is 15 amino acids long. The CDR3 sequence: CASSLKFGGTDTQYF. The DNA of the CDR3 is TGTGCCAGCAGCTTAAAGTTTGGGGGGACAGATACGCAGTATTTT.

The chain employs TRBV4-3 and TRBJ1-2; D may be TRBD1 (5 bases). V shed 5 bases and J shed 9 bases, with 22 bases lying between them. The CDR3 extends over 15 amino acids. The germline V gene encodes CDR1 LGHNA and CDR2 YSLEER. Here the CDR3 DNA reads TGCGCCAGCAGCTCTGATATGGACATGCCCACCAGCTACACCTTC. It encodes CASSSDMDMPTSYTF.

The J gene is TRBJ2-7, the V gene TRBV6-2 or TRBV6-3, with TRBD2 identical over 13 bases. Germline V CDR1 and CDR2: MNHEY, SVGEGT. Trimming cost V 2 bases and J 3 bases; bases outside gene matches: 1. There are 15 residues in the CDR3. CDR3: CASSYGTSGIYEQYF. The CDR3 coding sequence is TGTGCCAGCAGTTACGGGACTAGCGGGATCTACGAGCAGTACTTC.

V is TRBV6-2 or TRBV6-3 and J is TRBJ2-1, with D maybe TRBD2 (6 bases). CDR1 and CDR2 from the germline V gene are MNHEY and SVGEGT. The CDR3 spans 18 residues. V shed 2 bases and J shed 0 bases, with 17 bases lying between them. The DNA of the CDR3 is TGTGCCAGCAGTTACAACATAGTCACGGGGGTCTCCTACAATGAGCAGTTCTTC. Translation gives CASSYNIVTGVSYNEQFF.

Note on this clone: The sample has other DNA sequences that encode this CDR3 too. This chain uses TRBV9 with TRBJ1-5; D might be TRBD1 (6 bases). Germline loops: CDR1 SGDLS, CDR2 YYNGEE. The CDR3 length is 14 residues. Trimming took 2 bases from V and 3 from J, leaving 9 bases between them. The CDR3 bases are TGTGCCAGCAGCGTGGCAGGGGACAATCAGCCCCAGCATTTT. It yields the protein CASSVAGDNQPQHF.

This clone was seen a handful of times. This chain links TRBV6-6 with TRBJ1-2; D is possibly TRBD1 (5 bases). The germline V and J ends were trimmed by 2 bases and 1 base, with 14 bases remaining between them. CDR3 size: 16 residues. The germline V gene has CDR1 MNHNY and CDR2 SVGAGI (reference sequence). CDR3 DNA sequence: TGTGCCAGCAGTTACCCGAGCCAGACAGTTAACTATGGCTACACCTTC. It specifies CASSYPSQTVNYGYTF.

This chain links TRBV14 with TRBJ1-2; 8 nucleotides line up with TRBD1. The trim removed 4 bases at V and 2 bases at J, leaving 9 bases unmatched. CDR1 SGHDN and CDR2 FVKESK come from the germline V gene. CDR3 length: 16 amino acids. The CDR3, as DNA: TGTGCCAGCAGCCCGCGACAGGGGCCGGGGAACTATGGCTACACCTTC. This sequence encodes CASSPRQGPGNYGYTF.

The chain is built from TRBV11-3 and TRBJ2-7; 7 nucleotides align to TRBD1. The CDR3 totals 17 residues. In germline, CDR1 is SGHNT, CDR2 YENEEA. V gave up 4 bases and J gave up 4 bases; unmatched junction bases: 16. The CDR3 DNA follows: TGTGCCAGCAGCTCGAACACGCTGGACAGGCCCGAATACGAGCAGTACTTC. It is translated as CASSSNTLDRPEYEQYF.

The CDR3 sequence: CASSPLERGSKENIQYF. For the CDR3, the DNA is TGTGCCAGCTCACCACTGGAACGGGGGTCCAAGGAAAACATTCAGTACTTC. The chain has TRBV18 and TRBJ2-4; a weak D match, TRBD2 (6 bases). This CDR3 is 17 amino acids long. Trimming stripped 1 base from V and 5 bases from J, with 18 bases between. Germline V gives CDR1 KGHSH, CDR2 LQKENI.

This clone has only one observation. The genes are TRBV19 and TRBJ2-7, with 9 bases aligning to TRBD1. With 9 bases clipped from V and 3 bases from J, the junction kept 6 bases outside the gene matches. The CDR3 is 13 residues long. Germline CDR1 is LNHDA and CDR2 is SQIVND (reference sequence). CDR3 coding DNA: TGTGCCAGCACGGGACAGGGAGGCTACGAGCAGTACTTC. Translation gives CASTGQGGYEQYF. The complete variable domain, with remaining parts taken from reference TRBV19 and TRBJ2-7, reads DGGITQSPKYLFRKEGQNVTLSCEQNLNHDAMYWYRQDPGQGLRLIYYSQIVNDFQKGDIAEGYSVSREKKESFPLTVTSAQKNPTAFYLCASTGQGGYEQYFGPGTRLTVT.

Points on this clone: Given the absence of the conserved phenylalanine or tryptophan at the CDR3 end, a read error is likely. The DNA is omitted, as the CDR3 cannot be located on it reliably, and the CDR3 follows TCRdb's listing. The chain employs TRBV5-3 and TRBJ1-6; TRBD1 reflects the table's D call only, with no check against the DNA. TRBV5-3 is given ORF status, its function remaining uncertain. The CDR3 is made up of 11 amino acids, end residues included. Here the CDR3 reads CARRTPGQGGV.

To note about this clone: One end of the junction varies from germline; a read error may be responsible. J is TRBJ2-3 and V is TRBV7-9, with 9 bases lining up with TRBD2. This CDR3 region has 17 residues. CDR1 is SEHNR, CDR2 FQNEAQ, per germline (reference sequence). CDR3 nucleotides: TGTGCCAGCAGCTTCCCCTCCGCCGGGACTAGCAGAGATACGCAGTATTTT. It is translated as CASSFPSAGTSRDTQYF. The whole variable domain, remainder taken from reference TRBV7-9 and TRBJ2-3, is DTGVSQNPRHKITKRGQNVTFRCDPISEHNRLYWYRQTLGQGPEFLTYFQNEAQLEKSRLLSDRFSAERPKGSFSTLEIQRTEQGDSAMYLCASSFPSAGTSRDTQYFGPGTRLTVL.

This clone was picked up one time. V gene TRBV12-5 combines with J gene TRBJ2-5, with D perhaps matching TRBD1 (6 bases). Germline V gives CDR1 LGHNT, CDR2 FRNRAP. Trimming took 1 base from V and 5 from J, leaving 17 bases between them. This CDR3 has 16 amino acids. The CDR3 reads CASGLAPGRGQETQYF. The CDR3 coding sequence is TGTGCTAGTGGTTTGGCCCCGGGCAGGGGCCAGGAGACCCAGTACTTC. Full variable domain (remainder filled in from reference TRBV12-5 and TRBJ2-5): DARVTQTPRHKVTEMGQEVTMRCQPILGHNTVFWYRQTMMQGLELLAYFRNRAPLDDSGMPKDRFSAEMPDATLATLKIQPSEPRDSAVYFCASGLAPGRGQETQYFGPGTRLLVL.

The V and J genes are TRBV5-4 and TRBJ1-6, with 9 bases that match TRBD1. The germline V gene has CDR1 SGHNT and CDR2 YYREEE (reference sequence). V trimming: 4 bases; J trimming: 11 bases; junction bases outside the gene matches: 10. The CDR3 spans 15 residues. The CDR3 region has the DNA TGTGCCAGCAGCGCTGGGACAGGGAAGCCCCCACCCCTCCACTTT. This sequence encodes CASSAGTGKPPPLHF.

This chain joins TRBV30 and TRBJ1-2; 8 bases align to TRBD1. Germline V gene sequence: CDR1 GTSNPN, CDR2 SVGIG (reference sequence). With V trimmed by 3 bases and J by 7 bases, 7 bases remained unmatched. The CDR3 covers 13 residues. CDR3 nucleotides: TGTGCCTGGAGGGGACAGGCATCTACTGGCTACACCTTC. This encodes CAWRGQASTGYTF.